The present T cell receptor (beta chain) was sequenced within a study of blood T cell repertoires in COVID-19. Study summary: Acute and convalescent COVID-19 samples came from the United States, Italy and Spain.

Patients at the Seattle site were enrolled during active infection and followed longitudinally. The authors' processing: Researchers report that nucleated cell counts were estimated from reference gene primer amplification. TCRdb keeps only in-frame clones here, not all; method: immunoSEQ multiplex PCR. Clone size and the V and J calls come from that table; the DNA yielded D and trimming. The sample contains around 70,000 clones, 90% to 95% of which appear only once. The clonotype was recovered from a man aged 50 or older with COVID-19, enrolled during active disease. Material: peripheral blood.

CDR3 DNA: TGTGCCAGCACGGACACCGGGGAGCTGTTTTTT. Protein product: CASTDTGELFF. The chain is built from TRBV2 and TRBJ2-2; D gene uncertain. Per the germline V gene, CDR1 is SNHLY and CDR2 is FYNNEI. The CDR3 sequence is 11 residues long. Between the trimmed V and J ends, which lost 7 bases and 3 bases, there was a span of 3 bases.